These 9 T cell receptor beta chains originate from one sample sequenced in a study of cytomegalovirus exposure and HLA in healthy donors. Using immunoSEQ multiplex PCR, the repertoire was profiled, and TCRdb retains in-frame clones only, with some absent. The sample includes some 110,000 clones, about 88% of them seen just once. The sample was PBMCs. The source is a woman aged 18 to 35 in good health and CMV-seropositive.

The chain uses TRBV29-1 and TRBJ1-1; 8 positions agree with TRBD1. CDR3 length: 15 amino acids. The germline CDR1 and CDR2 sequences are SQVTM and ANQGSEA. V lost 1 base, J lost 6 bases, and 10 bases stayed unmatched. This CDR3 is CSVEVSQGALPEAFF. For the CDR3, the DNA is TGCAGCGTTGAAGTCTCTCAGGGGGCGCTTCCTGAAGCTTTCTTT.

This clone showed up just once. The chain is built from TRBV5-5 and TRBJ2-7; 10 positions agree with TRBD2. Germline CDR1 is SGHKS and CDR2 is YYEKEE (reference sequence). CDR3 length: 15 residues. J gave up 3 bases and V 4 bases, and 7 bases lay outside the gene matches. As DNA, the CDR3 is TGTGCCAGCAGCCAAACTAGCGGGGACATCTACGAGCAGTACTTC. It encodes CASSQTSGDIYEQYF.

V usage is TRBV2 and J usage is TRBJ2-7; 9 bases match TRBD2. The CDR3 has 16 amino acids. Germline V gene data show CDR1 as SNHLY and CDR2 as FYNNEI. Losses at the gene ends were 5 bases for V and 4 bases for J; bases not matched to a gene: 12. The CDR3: CASSSPLGGGAYEQYF. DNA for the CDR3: TGTGCCAGCAGTTCCCCCCTCGGCGGGGGGGCTTACGAGCAGTACTTC.

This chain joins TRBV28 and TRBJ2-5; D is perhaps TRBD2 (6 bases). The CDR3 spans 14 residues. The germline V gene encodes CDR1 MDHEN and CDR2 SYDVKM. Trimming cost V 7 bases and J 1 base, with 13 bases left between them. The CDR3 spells CASNGGWLQETQYF. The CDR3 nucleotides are TGTGCCAGCAACGGAGGGTGGCTCCAAGAGACCCAGTACTTC.

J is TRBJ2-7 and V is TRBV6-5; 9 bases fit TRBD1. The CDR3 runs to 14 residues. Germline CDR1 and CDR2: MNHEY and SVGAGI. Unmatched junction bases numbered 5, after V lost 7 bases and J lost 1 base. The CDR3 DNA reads TGTGCCAGCAAACCGGGACAGGGATCCTACGAGCAGTACTTC. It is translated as CASKPGQGSYEQYF.

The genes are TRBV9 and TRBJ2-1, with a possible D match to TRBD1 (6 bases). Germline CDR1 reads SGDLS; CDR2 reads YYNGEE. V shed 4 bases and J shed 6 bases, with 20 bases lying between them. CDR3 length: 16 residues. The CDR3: CASSSRTDELTNEQFF. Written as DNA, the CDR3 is TGTGCCAGCAGCTCCCGGACAGATGAGCTTACCAATGAGCAGTTCTTC.

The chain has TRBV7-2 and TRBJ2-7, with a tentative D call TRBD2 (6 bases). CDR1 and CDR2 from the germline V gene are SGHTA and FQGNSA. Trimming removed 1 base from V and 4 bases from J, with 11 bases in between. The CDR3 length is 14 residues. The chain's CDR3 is CASSLGRVQYEQYV. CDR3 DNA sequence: TGTGCCAGCAGCTTAGGGAGGGTCCAGTACGAGCAGTACGTC.

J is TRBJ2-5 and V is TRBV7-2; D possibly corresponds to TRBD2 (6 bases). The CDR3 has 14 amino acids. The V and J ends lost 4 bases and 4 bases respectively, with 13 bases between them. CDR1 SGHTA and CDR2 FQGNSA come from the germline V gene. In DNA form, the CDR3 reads TGTGCCAGCAGCTCCCCGGGACTTCGAGAGACCCAGTACTTC. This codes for CASSSPGLRETQYF.

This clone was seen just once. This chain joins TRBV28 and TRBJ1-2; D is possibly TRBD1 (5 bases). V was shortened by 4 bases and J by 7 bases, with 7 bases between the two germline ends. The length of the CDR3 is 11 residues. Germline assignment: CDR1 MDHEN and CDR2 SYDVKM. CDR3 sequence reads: CASSSGFGYTF. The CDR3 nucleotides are TGTGCCAGCAGTTCAGGGTTTGGCTACACCTTC.